The rows below give T cell receptor beta chains drawn from one sample of a study of T cells in narcolepsy. Some clones are missing from TCRdb's copy, which holds only in-frame ones; the method was immunoSEQ multiplex PCR. The table lists approximately 25,000 clones, approximately 60% of them singletons. The specimen was memory (CD45RA-) CD4+ T cells from blood. The receptors here all came from a human donor in good health. CDR3s include the opening cysteine and the closing phenylalanine or tryptophan. The D gene is left open where the match is weak. The size entry is marked missing in some rows and otherwise reads once, few, many or a size class.

j_gene: TRBJ1-6; v_gene: TRBV5-1; abundance: few; d_gene: NA; CDR3nt: TGCGCCAGCAGCTTAGAATCGGCGACCCTTAATTCACCCCTCCACTTT; CDR3aa: CASSLESATLNSPLHF
j_gene: TRBJ2-3; v_gene: TRBV19; abundance: NA; d_gene: NA; CDR3nt: TGTGCCAGTAGTATAGCTTTCGGGGCAGATACGCAGTATTTT; CDR3aa: CASSIAFGADTQYF
j_gene: TRBJ1-1; v_gene: TRBV4-2; abundance: NA; d_gene: TRBD1; CDR3nt: TGTGCCAGCAGCCAAGCCGTTCAGGGGGGGACTGAAGCTTTCTTT; CDR3aa: CASSQAVQGGTEAFF
j_gene: TRBJ2-2; v_gene: TRBV27; abundance: few; d_gene: NA; CDR3nt: TGTGCCAGCAAAAATAGGGGGAGAGATCACGGGGAGCTGTTTTTT; CDR3aa: CASKNRGRDHGELFF
j_gene: TRBJ1-5; v_gene: TRBV25-1; abundance: NA; d_gene: NA; CDR3nt: TGTGCCAGCAGTGAATGGGGGGATCAGCCCCAGCATTTT; CDR3aa: CASSEWGDQPQHF
j_gene: TRBJ2-2; v_gene: TRBV5-5; abundance: NA; d_gene: NA; CDR3nt: TGTGCCAGCAGCTTACAACCCCGTGTCGGGGAGCTGTTTTTT; CDR3aa: CASSLQPRVGELFF
j_gene: TRBJ2-7; v_gene: TRBV30; abundance: NA; d_gene: NA; CDR3nt: TGTGCCTGGAGTGTAGGAAGAGGACGGACGTCCTACGAGCAGTACTTC; CDR3aa: CAWSVGRGRTSYEQYF
j_gene: TRBJ1-1; v_gene: TRBV7-2; abundance: few; d_gene: NA; CDR3nt: TGTGCCAGCAGCCGCTCGTCGGGGACGGGGAACACTGAAGCTTTCTTT; CDR3aa: CASSRSSGTGNTEAFF
j_gene: TRBJ2-5; v_gene: TRBV15; abundance: NA; d_gene: NA; CDR3nt: TGTGCCACCAGCAGCCCATCCCTGGGGGAGCTACTGGCAGAGACCCAGTACTTC; CDR3aa: CATSSPSLGELLAETQYF
j_gene: TRBJ1-6; v_gene: TRBV2; abundance: NA; d_gene: NA; CDR3nt: TGTGCCAGCAGCCCAAGCAGGGATCGCGGGTCACCCCTCCACTTT; CDR3aa: CASSPSRDRGSPLHF
j_gene: TRBJ2-1; v_gene: TRBV5-1; abundance: NA; d_gene: NA; CDR3nt: TGCGCCAGCAGCTTGGGGCCGGGGCTGGGGGAGCAGTTCTTC; CDR3aa: CASSLGPGLGEQFF
j_gene: TRBJ1-5; v_gene: TRBV2; abundance: NA; d_gene: NA; CDR3nt: TGTGCCAGCAGTGAAACAGGGAGGGATGATCAGCCCCAGCATTTT; CDR3aa: CASSETGRDDQPQHF
j_gene: TRBJ2-1; v_gene: TRBV5-1; abundance: NA; d_gene: TRBD1; CDR3nt: TGCGCCAGCAGCAATACAGGGGGCTCCTACAATGAGCAGTTCTTC; CDR3aa: CASSNTGGSYNEQFF
j_gene: TRBJ2-7; v_gene: TRBV6-1; abundance: few; d_gene: NA; CDR3nt: TGTGCCAGCAGTGATTTCAGATCTTCGGTCTACGAGCAGTACTTC; CDR3aa: CASSDFRSSVYEQYF
j_gene: TRBJ2-1; v_gene: TRBV2; abundance: NA; d_gene: NA; CDR3nt: TGTGCCAGCAGTGTTTCCCCGCGGACGGGCGATGAGCAGTTCTTC; CDR3aa: CASSVSPRTGDEQFF
j_gene: TRBJ2-1; v_gene: TRBV7-2; abundance: NA; d_gene: NA; CDR3nt: TGTGCCAGCAGCTTTCAAGCTCCGGGGAATGAGCAGTTCTTC; CDR3aa: CASSFQAPGNEQFF
j_gene: TRBJ1-3; v_gene: TRBV6-6; abundance: NA; d_gene: NA; CDR3nt: TGTGCCAGCGGCAAAGGCCTTAACTCTGGAAACACCATATATTTT; CDR3aa: CASGKGLNSGNTIYF
j_gene: TRBJ2-3; v_gene: TRBV6-1; abundance: NA; d_gene: TRBD1; CDR3nt: TGTGCCAGCAGTGAATGGGGCGGAGGGACAGGGGGCACAGATACGCAGTATTTT; CDR3aa: CASSEWGGGTGGTDTQYF
j_gene: TRBJ1-2; v_gene: TRBV7-9; abundance: few; d_gene: TRBD1; CDR3nt: TGTGCCAGCAGCTTAGGACAGGGTCAGGATGGCTACACCTTC; CDR3aa: CASSLGQGQDGYTF
j_gene: TRBJ2-7; v_gene: TRBV6-6; abundance: NA; d_gene: TRBD2; CDR3nt: TGTGCCAGCCTGGGGGAGGGAACCTACGAGCAGTACTTC; CDR3aa: CASLGEGTYEQYF
j_gene: TRBJ2-7; v_gene: TRBV2; abundance: NA; d_gene: TRBD2; CDR3nt: TGTGCCCCCCGGGGACTAGCGGGAGGCGAGCAGTACTTC; CDR3aa: CAPRGLAGGEQYF
j_gene: TRBJ2-1; v_gene: TRBV5-1; abundance: NA; d_gene: NA; CDR3nt: TGCGCCAGCAGCATAGCCGAGGTGGTTCACGGGGAGCAGTTCTTC; CDR3aa: CASSIAEVVHGEQFF
j_gene: TRBJ2-7; v_gene: TRBV10-2; abundance: few; d_gene: NA; CDR3nt: TGCGCCAGCAGTGAATTGCGGAGAGAGCAGTACTTC; CDR3aa: CASSELRREQYF
j_gene: TRBJ2-3; v_gene: TRBV30; abundance: NA; d_gene: NA; CDR3nt: TGTGCCTGGAGTGCCTCAGGCGCCCCAAATACGCAGTATTTT; CDR3aa: CAWSASGAPNTQYF
j_gene: TRBJ2-7; v_gene: TRBV6-6; abundance: NA; d_gene: NA; CDR3nt: TGTGCCAGCAGTTACGTTTACGAGCAGTACTTC; CDR3aa: CASSYVYEQYF